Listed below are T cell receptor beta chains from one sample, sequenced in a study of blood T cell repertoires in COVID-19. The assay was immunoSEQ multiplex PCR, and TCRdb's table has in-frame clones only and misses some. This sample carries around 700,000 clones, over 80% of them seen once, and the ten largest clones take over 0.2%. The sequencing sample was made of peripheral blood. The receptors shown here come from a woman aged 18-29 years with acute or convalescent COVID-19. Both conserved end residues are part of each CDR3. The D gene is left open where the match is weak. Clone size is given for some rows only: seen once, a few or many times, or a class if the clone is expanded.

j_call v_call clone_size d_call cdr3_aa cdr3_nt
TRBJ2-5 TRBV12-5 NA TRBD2 CASGLVVLAGQETQYF TGTGCTAGTGGTTTGGTGGTACTAGCGGGGCAAGAGACCCAGTACTTC
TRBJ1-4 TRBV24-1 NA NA CATTVPSGEKLFF TGTGCCACCACCGTCCCTTCAGGGGAAAAACTGTTTTTT
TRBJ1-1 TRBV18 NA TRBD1 CASLGQGIMNTEAFF TGTGCCAGCCTGGGACAGGGGATTATGAACACTGAAGCTTTCTTT
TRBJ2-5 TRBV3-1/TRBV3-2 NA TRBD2 CASSQHPLGGETQYF TGTGCCAGCAGCCAACACCCTTTGGGGGGGGAGACCCAGTACTTC
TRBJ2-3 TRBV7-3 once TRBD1 CASSYRTGGADTQYF TGTGCCAGCAGCTACCGGACAGGGGGCGCAGATACGCAGTATTTT
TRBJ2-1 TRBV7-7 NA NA CASSLAGGYNEQFF TGTGCCAGCAGCTTAGCCGGGGGATACAATGAGCAGTTCTTC
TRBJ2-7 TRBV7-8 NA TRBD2 CASSSQTSGVYEQYF TGTGCCAGCAGCTCCCAGACTAGCGGGGTTTACGAGCAGTACTTC
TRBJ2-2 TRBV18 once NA CASSQELTGELFF TGTGCCAGCTCACAGGAGCTCACCGGGGAGCTGTTTTTT
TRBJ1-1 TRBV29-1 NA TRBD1 CSVARGLTEAFF TGCAGCGTTGCCAGGGGGCTCACTGAAGCTTTCTTT
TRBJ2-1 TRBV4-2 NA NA CASSQDDASTSYNEQFF TGTGCCAGCAGCCAAGATGACGCTAGCACATCGTACAATGAGCAGTTCTTC
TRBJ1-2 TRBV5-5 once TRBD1 CASSSTGANYGYTF TGTGCCAGCAGCTCGACAGGGGCTAACTATGGCTACACCTTC
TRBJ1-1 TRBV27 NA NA CASSFSRTRVPEAFF TGTGCCAGCTCCTTTAGTAGGACAAGGGTTCCTGAAGCTTTCTTT
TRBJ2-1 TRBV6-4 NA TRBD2 CASSLAGGQGNEQFF TGTGCCAGCAGTCTAGCGGGGGGGCAGGGCAATGAGCAGTTCTTC
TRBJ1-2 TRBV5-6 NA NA CASSSRLSNYGYTF TGTGCCAGCAGCTCCCGTCTCTCTAACTATGGCTACACCTTC
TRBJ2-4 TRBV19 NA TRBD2 CASTPRGVAKNIQYF TGTGCCAGTACCCCCCGGGGGGTAGCCAAAAACATTCAGTACTTC